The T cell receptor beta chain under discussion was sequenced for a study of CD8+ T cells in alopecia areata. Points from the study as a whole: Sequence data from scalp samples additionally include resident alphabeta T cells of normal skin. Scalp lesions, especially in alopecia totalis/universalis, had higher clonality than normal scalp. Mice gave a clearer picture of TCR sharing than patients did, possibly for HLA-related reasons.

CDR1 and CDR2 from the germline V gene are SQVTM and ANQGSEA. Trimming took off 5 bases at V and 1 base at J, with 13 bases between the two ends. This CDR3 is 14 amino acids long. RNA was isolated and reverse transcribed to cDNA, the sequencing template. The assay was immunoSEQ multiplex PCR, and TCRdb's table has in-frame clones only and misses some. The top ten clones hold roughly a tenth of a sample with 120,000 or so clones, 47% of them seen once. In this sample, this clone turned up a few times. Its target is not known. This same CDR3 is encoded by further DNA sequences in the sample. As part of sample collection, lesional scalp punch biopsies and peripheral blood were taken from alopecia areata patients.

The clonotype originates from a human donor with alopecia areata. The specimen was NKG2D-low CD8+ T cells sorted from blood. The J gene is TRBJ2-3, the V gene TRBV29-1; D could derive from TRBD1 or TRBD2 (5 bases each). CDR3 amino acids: CSVRGSGGTDTQYF. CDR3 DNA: TGCAGCGTTCGGGGCTCTGGAGGCACAGATACGCAGTATTTT.